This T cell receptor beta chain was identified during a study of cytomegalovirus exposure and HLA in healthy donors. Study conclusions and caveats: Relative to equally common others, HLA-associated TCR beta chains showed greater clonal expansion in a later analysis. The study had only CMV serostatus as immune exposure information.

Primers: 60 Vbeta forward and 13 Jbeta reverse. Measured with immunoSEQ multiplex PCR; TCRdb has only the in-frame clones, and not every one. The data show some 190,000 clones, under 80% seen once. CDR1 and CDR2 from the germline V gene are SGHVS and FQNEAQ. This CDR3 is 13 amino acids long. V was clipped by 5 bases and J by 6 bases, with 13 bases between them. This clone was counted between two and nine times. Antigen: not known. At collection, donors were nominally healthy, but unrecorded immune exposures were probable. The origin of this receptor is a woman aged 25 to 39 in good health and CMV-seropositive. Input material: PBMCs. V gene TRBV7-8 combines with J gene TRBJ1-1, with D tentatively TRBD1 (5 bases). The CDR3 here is CASSRGGWAEAFF. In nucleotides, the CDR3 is TGTGCCAGCAGCCGGGGGGGTTGGGCTGAAGCTTTCTTT. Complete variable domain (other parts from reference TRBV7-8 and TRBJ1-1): GAGVSQSPRYKVAKRGQDVALRCDPISGHVSLFWYQQALGQGPEFLTYFQNEAQLDKSGLPSDRFFAERPEGSVSTLKIQRTQQEDSAVYLCASSRGGWAEAFFGQGTRLTVV.